This record concerns one T cell receptor (beta chain) sequence. Source study methods: Amplification with reference gene primers provided the estimates of nucleated cell counts. Only in-frame clones appear in the TCRdb table, and some are missing; sequencing was by immunoSEQ multiplex PCR. The DNA gave D and trimming, while V, J and clone size come from that table. The table shows about 56,000 clones, with about 91% occurring only once. This sample is part of a study of blood T cell repertoires in COVID-19. Across the study: PBMCs, B-cell-depleted T cells, or T cells provided the cDNA or gDNA that made up the material.

Seattle-derived patients entered the study during active infection and were followed longitudinally. Sequencing used peripheral blood. This receptor was obtained from an older woman with COVID-19, enrolled during active disease.

In DNA, the CDR3 is TGTGCCTGGAGTGTGCGGGGTTGGGGCAATCAGCCCCAGCATTTT. As protein: CAWSVRGWGNQPQHF. The V call is TRBV30, the J call TRBJ1-5; D call uncertain. The CDR3 extends over 15 amino acids. Germline V CDR1 and CDR2: GTSNPN, SVGIG (reference sequence). Trimming stripped 0 bases from V and 2 bases from J, with 11 bases between.